This T cell receptor (beta chain) was captured by sequencing in a study of immune heterogeneity within non-small cell lung tumors. The study, taken as a whole, reports: Each patient's tumor sites shared recurring identical dominant CDR3 beta clonotypes, and individual sites also carried their own high-frequency clones.

Multiplex PCR (32 V and 13 J primers) was used to amplify the TCR beta CDR3. One entry per CDR3 protein, called by TCRdb with MiXCR from the multiplex PCR reads. The sample includes more than 3,000 distinct CDR3 sequences, roughly a sixth of them seen just once. Trimming left V 7 bases short and J 1 base short, with 7 bases between. This CDR3 comprises 12 residues. The V gene's germline CDR1 is MNHNS and CDR2 SASEGT. Template material for each sample was approximately 0.65 ug of bulk tumor genomic DNA. During surgery, several far-apart biopsies were obtained from every primary tumor. Curative surgery was performed on patients who had untreated, newly diagnosed non-small cell lung cancer. There were over 12 donors in total. They were all newly diagnosed non-small cell lung cancer patients undergoing surgery with curative intent. This clonotype is labeled medium-sized. The target antigen is unknown.

The source material was lung tumor tissue. This receptor was identified in a man aged 50 to 60 with non-small cell lung cancer. The chain links TRBV6-1 to TRBJ1-1; D gene uncertain. The CDR3 DNA reads TGTGCCAGCACCAGTCGGAACACTGAAGCTTTCTTT. The encoded protein is CASTSRNTEAFF.